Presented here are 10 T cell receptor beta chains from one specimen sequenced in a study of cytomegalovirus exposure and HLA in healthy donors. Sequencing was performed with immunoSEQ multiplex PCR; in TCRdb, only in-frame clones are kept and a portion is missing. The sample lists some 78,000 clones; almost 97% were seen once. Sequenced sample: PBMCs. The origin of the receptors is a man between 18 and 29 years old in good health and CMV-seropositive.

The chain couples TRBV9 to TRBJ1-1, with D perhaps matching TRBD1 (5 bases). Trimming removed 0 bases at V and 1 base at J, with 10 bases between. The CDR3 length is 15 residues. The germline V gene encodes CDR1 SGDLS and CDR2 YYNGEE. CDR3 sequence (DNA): TGTGCCAGCAGCGTAGTGACAGAAGGGAACACTGAAGCTTTCTTT. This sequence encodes CASSVVTEGNTEAFF. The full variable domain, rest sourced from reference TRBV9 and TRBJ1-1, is DSGVTQTPKHLITATGQRVTLRCSPRSGDLSVYWYQQSLDQGLQFLIQYYNGEERAKGNILERFSAQQFPDLHSELNLSSLELGDSALYFCASSVVTEGNTEAFFGQGTRLTVV.

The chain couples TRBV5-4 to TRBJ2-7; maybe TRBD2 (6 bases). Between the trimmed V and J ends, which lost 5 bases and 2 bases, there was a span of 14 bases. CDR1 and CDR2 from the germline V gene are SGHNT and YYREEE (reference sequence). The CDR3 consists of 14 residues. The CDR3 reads CASSSRTGAYEQYF. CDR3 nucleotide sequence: TGTGCCAGCAGTAGCCGTACGGGGGCCTACGAGCAGTACTTC.

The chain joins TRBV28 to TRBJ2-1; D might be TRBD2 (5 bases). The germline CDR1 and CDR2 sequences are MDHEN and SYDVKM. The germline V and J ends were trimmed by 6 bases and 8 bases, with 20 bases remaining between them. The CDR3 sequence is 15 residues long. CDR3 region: CASRSGYWGGDEQFF. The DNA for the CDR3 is TGTGCCAGCAGATCGGGGTACTGGGGTGGGGATGAGCAGTTCTTC.

The CDR3 sequence: CASSRSGTALRTTGELFF. The CDR3 DNA is TGTGCCAGCAGCCGTTCCGGGACAGCCTTACGAACGACCGGGGAGCTGTTTTTT. The rearrangement joins TRBV5-4 to TRBJ2-2; 7 bases line up with TRBD1. Germline lookup yields CDR1 SGHNT and CDR2 YYREEE (reference sequence). The CDR3 contains 18 residues. V was clipped by 4 bases and J by 5 bases; unmatched bases: 17.

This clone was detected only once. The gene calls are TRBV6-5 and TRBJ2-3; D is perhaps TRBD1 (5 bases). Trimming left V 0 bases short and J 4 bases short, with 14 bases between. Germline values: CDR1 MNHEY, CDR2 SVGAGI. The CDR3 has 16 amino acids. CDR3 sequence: CASSYSAGMVADTQYF. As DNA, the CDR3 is TGTGCCAGCAGTTACTCGGCAGGGATGGTGGCAGATACGCAGTATTTT.

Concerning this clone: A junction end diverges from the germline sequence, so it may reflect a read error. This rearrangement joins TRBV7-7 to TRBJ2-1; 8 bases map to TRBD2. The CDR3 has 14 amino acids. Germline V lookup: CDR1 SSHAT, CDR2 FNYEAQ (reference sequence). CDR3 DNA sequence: TGTGCTAGCAGCCAAGGGGGACTAGGGAATGAGCAGTTCTTC. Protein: CASSQGGLGNEQFF. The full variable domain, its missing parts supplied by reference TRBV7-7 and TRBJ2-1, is GAGVSQSPRYKVTKRGQDVTLRCDPISSHATLYWYQQALGQGPEFLTYFNYEAQPDKSGLPSDRFSAERPEGSISTLTIQRTEQRDSAMYRCASSQGGLGNEQFFGPGTRLTVL.

The chain's CDR3 is CSVEIDSSGNTIYF. The CDR3 coding sequence is TGCAGCGTGGAGATTGACAGCTCTGGAAACACCATATATTTT. The rearrangement uses TRBV29-1 and TRBJ1-3; TRBD1 is a possible D gene (5 bases). Trimming removed 6 bases from V and 0 bases from J, with 12 bases in between. Germline V gene sequence: CDR1 SQVTM, CDR2 ANQGSEA. CDR3 length: 14 residues.

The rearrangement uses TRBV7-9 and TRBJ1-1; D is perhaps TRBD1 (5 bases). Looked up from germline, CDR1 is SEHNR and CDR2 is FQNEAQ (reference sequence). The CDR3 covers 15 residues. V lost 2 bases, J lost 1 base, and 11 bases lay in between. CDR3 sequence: CASSLSGVGNTEAFF. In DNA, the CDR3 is TGTGCCAGCAGCTTATCGGGGGTGGGGAACACTGAAGCTTTCTTT.

This CDR3 is CASSLDHYGYTF. CDR3 DNA: TGTGCCAGCTCGCTAGATCACTATGGCTACACCTTC. V gene TRBV18 combines with J gene TRBJ1-2; D is undetermined. V lost 6 bases, J lost 3 bases, and 8 bases lay in between. The CDR3 has 12 amino acids. Germline V gives CDR1 KGHSH, CDR2 LQKENI. Filled out from reference TRBV18 and TRBJ1-2, the complete variable domain reads NAGVMQNPRHLVRRRGQEARLRCSPMKGHSHVYWYRQLPEEGLKFMVYLQKENIIDESGMPKERFSAEFPKEGPSILRIQQVVRGDSAAYFCASSLDHYGYTFGSGTRLTVV.

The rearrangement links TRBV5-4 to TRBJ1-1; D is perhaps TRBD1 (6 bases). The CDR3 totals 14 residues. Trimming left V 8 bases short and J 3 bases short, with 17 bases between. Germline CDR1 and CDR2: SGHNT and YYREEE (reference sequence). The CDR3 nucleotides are TGTGCCAGTTCCCCGGGGGGGCCGTACACTGAAGCTTTCTTT. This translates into CASSPGGPYTEAFF.